The clone carrying this T cell receptor beta chain came up once. This record comes from a study of blood T cell repertoires in COVID-19. The overall study: Donors in the United States, Italy and Spain gave samples during acute or convalescent COVID-19. From T cells, B-cell-depleted T cells, or PBMCs came the material, which was cDNA or gDNA.

The J segment lost 6 bases and the V segment lost 4 bases, leaving 9 bases of the junction unmatched. Germline lookup yields CDR1 LNHDA and CDR2 SQIVND (reference sequence). There are 16 residues in the CDR3. Original processing notes: Reference gene primers were amplified, and this amplification served to estimate nucleated cell counts. The repertoire was sequenced with immunoSEQ multiplex PCR; TCRdb's copy has only in-frame clones and lacks some. V and J calls and clone size come straight from that table; D and trimming were deduced from the DNA. Here the sample spans fewer than 150,000 clones, about four fifths being singletons.

The sequenced sample was peripheral blood. The chain joins TRBV19 to TRBJ2-2, with 9 bases lining up with TRBD1. The receptor was derived from a woman aged 50 to 60 with acute or convalescent COVID-19. DNA of the CDR3: TGTGCCAGTAGTACGAACCGGGACAGGGTTGCCGGGGAGCTGTTTTTT. Translated, it gives CASSTNRDRVAGELFF.